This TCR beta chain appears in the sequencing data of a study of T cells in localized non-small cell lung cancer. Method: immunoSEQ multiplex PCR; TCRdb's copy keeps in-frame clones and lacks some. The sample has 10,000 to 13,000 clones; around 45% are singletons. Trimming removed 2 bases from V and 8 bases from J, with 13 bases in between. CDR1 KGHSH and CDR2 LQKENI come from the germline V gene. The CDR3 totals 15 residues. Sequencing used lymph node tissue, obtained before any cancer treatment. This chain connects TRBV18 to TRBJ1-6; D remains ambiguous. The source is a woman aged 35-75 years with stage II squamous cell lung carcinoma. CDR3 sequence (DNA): TGTGCCAGCTCACCAATGGTTACCCAACATTCACCCCTCCACTTT. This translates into CASSPMVTQHSPLHF.